This is a list of T cell receptor beta chains from one sample in a study of T cells in tuberculosis. Here immunoSEQ multiplex PCR was the method, and the copy in TCRdb shows in-frame clones only, minus some. In the table there are tens of thousands of clones, 90% to 95% of which are singletons. The source was PBMCs, collected at tuberculosis diagnosis. The receptors here all came from an adult with tuberculosis. CDR3s include the opening cysteine and the closing phenylalanine or tryptophan. D genes are given only for firm matches. Clone size is stated in some rows and not others, as once, few, many or a class when expanded.

d_call,clone_size,v_call,j_call,cdr3_aa,cdr3_nt
NA,NA,TRBV5-8,TRBJ1-2,CASSLGEGPRAYGYTF,TGTGCCAGCAGCTTAGGGGAGGGGCCTCGAGCCTATGGCTACACCTTC
TRBD2,NA,TRBV19,TRBJ2-2,CASSKTSGSGDTGELFF,TGTGCCAGTAGTAAGACTAGCGGGAGTGGGGACACCGGGGAGCTGTTTTTT
NA,NA,TRBV14,TRBJ1-6,CASRLQVDNSPLHF,TGTGCCAGCAGGCTCCAGGTAGATAATTCACCCCTCCACTTT
NA,NA,TRBV7-2,TRBJ2-6,CASSSRGLTGANVLTF,TGTGCCAGCAGCTCTCGAGGCCTTACTGGGGCCAACGTCCTGACTTTC
NA,NA,TRBV10-1,TRBJ2-1,CASSEGVGLEQFF,TGCGCCAGCAGTGAGGGGGTGGGACTTGAGCAGTTCTTC
TRBD2,NA,TRBV2,TRBJ2-5,CASSEPGTRSQETQYF,TGTGCCAGCAGTGAACCCGGGACTAGAAGCCAAGAGACCCAGTACTTC
TRBD2,few,TRBV12-5,TRBJ2-1,CASGLRVGGSSYNEQFF,TGTGCTAGTGGTCTCCGTGTTGGCGGGAGCTCCTACAATGAGCAGTTCTTC
NA,NA,TRBV27,TRBJ2-3,CASRAFSTDTQYF,TGTGCCAGCAGAGCTTTCAGCACAGATACGCAGTATTTT
TRBD1,once,TRBV30,TRBJ2-7,CAWGQGTGTYEQYF,TGTGCCTGGGGCCAGGGGACAGGGACCTACGAGCAGTACTTC
TRBD1,NA,TRBV28,TRBJ1-5,CASSLGGTGRYSNQPQHF,TGTGCCAGCAGTTTAGGGGGGACAGGCCGGTATAGCAATCAGCCCCAGCATTTT
TRBD1,NA,TRBV10-1,TRBJ2-5,CASRDTGARETQYF,TGCGCCAGCAGGGATACAGGGGCGAGGGAGACCCAGTACTTC
NA,NA,TRBV2,TRBJ1-1,CASSELGHNTEAFF,TGTGCCAGCAGTGAACTGGGCCATAACACTGAAGCTTTCTTT
NA,NA,TRBV7-9,TRBJ1-1,CASSPPYRLGDTEAFF,TGTGCCAGCAGCCCCCCATACAGATTAGGGGACACTGAAGCTTTCTTT
NA,NA,TRBV30,TRBJ2-3,CAWREKGGRALTQYF,TGTGCCTGGAGGGAAAAAGGGGGGAGGGCCCTTACGCAGTATTTT
TRBD1,NA,TRBV6-5,TRBJ1-2,CASSYGDRPGLHF,TGTGCCAGCAGTTACGGGGACAGGCCAGGACTTCACTTC
TRBD2,NA,TRBV7-2,TRBJ2-5,CASSRDGGSGQTQYF,TGTGCCAGCAGCCGTGATGGCGGGAGCGGGCAGACCCAGTACTTC
NA,few,TRBV6-1,TRBJ2-5,CASSERGGREGTQYF,TGTGCCAGCAGTGAACGAGGGGGGAGGGAGGGGACCCAGTACTTC
TRBD2,NA,TRBV28,TRBJ2-7,CASSWTSGSEQYF,TGTGCCAGCAGTTGGACTAGCGGGAGCGAGCAGTACTTC
NA,NA,TRBV15,TRBJ2-3,CATRDAGARTDTQYF,TGTGCCACCAGGGACGCAGGGGCCCGCACAGATACGCAGTATTTT
NA,NA,TRBV7-9,TRBJ1-1,CASVPPQGMSTEAFF,TGTGCCAGCGTCCCCCCCCAGGGCATGAGCACTGAAGCTTTCTTT
NA,NA,TRBV5-4,TRBJ2-1,CASSLELRNLDEQFF,TGTGCCAGCAGCTTGGAGCTCAGGAACCTCGATGAGCAGTTCTTC
NA,NA,TRBV27,TRBJ2-2,CASSSSREELFF,TGTGCCAGCAGTTCTAGTCGGGAGGAGCTGTTTTTT
NA,NA,TRBV27,TRBJ2-1,CASSSPWGPEGSYNEQFF,TGTGCCAGCAGTTCCCCTTGGGGTCCCGAGGGCTCCTACAATGAGCAGTTCTTC
NA,NA,TRBV18,TRBJ1-1,CASSLNMNTEAFF,TGTGCCAGCTCATTAAATATGAACACTGAAGCTTTCTTT
TRBD2,NA,TRBV4-3,TRBJ2-3,CASSQEGRSSGRSPDTQYF,TGCGCCAGCAGCCAAGAGGGAAGAAGCAGCGGGAGGTCGCCAGATACGCAGTATTTT
NA,NA,TRBV6-6,TRBJ1-2,CAAGRGNDGYTF,TGTGCCGCAGGGAGGGGCAACGATGGCTACACCTTC
NA,NA,TRBV5-4,TRBJ1-1,CASSMSGTEAFF,TGTGCCAGCAGCATGAGCGGCACTGAAGCTTTCTTT
NA,NA,TRBV30,TRBJ1-1,CAWSGAQNTEAFF,TGTGCCTGGAGTGGCGCTCAGAACACTGAAGCTTTCTTT
NA,NA,TRBV30,TRBJ2-2,CAWSETGFGTGELFF,TGTGCCTGGAGTGAAACAGGGTTCGGCACCGGGGAGCTGTTTTTT
TRBD1,NA,TRBV28,TRBJ1-5,CASSITGVRAQPQHF,TGTGCCAGCAGTATAACAGGGGTAAGGGCTCAGCCCCAGCATTTT
NA,NA,TRBV4-3,TRBJ1-2,CASSQDLDRNYGYTF,TGCGCCAGCAGCCAAGATCTCGACAGAAACTATGGCTACACCTTC
NA,NA,TRBV19,TRBJ1-5,CASSMSPNQPQHF,TGTGCCAGTAGTATGTCTCCTAATCAGCCCCAGCATTTT
NA,NA,TRBV27,TRBJ2-3,CASSYGYTQYF,TGTGCCAGCAGCTACGGTTATACGCAGTATTTT
TRBD2,NA,TRBV29-1,TRBJ2-3,CSVSGTSGRGDTQYF,TGCAGCGTGTCCGGGACTAGCGGGAGGGGGGATACGCAGTATTTT
TRBD2,few,TRBV7-2,TRBJ2-1,CASSLARLAGSDEQFF,TGTGCCAGCAGCTTAGCCAGACTAGCGGGTAGCGATGAGCAGTTCTTC
TRBD2,NA,TRBV25-1,TRBJ2-1,CASSEWTSGRGNYNEQFF,TGTGCCAGCAGTGAATGGACTAGCGGGAGAGGGAACTACAATGAGCAGTTCTTC
NA,NA,TRBV15,TRBJ2-1,CATSRDGEAVYNEQFF,TGTGCCACCAGCAGAGATGGGGAGGCAGTATACAATGAGCAGTTCTTC
TRBD2,NA,TRBV10-1,TRBJ2-1,CASRLAGGEGNEQFF,TGCGCCAGTCGACTAGCGGGAGGTGAAGGCAATGAGCAGTTCTTC
TRBD2,NA,TRBV13,TRBJ2-2,CASSPRTSGTNTGELFF,TGTGCCAGCAGCCCCCGGACTAGCGGGACGAACACCGGGGAGCTGTTTTTT
NA,NA,TRBV25-1,TRBJ2-1,CASSPGYEQFF,TGTGCCAGCTCCCCGGGGTACGAGCAGTTCTTC